Detailed here is one T cell receptor (beta chain). This CDR3 is 18 amino acids long. The V and J ends lost 3 bases and 0 bases respectively, with 17 bases between them. CDR1 is KGHSH and CDR2 is LQKENI in the germline V gene. Clones were sequenced by immunoSEQ multiplex PCR, and TCRdb holds only the in-frame ones, with some missing. Here the sample spans some 90,000 clones, about 87% being singletons. The record originates from a study of T cells in localized non-small cell lung cancer. The rearrangement uses TRBV18 and TRBJ1-4; a possible D gene is TRBD1 (5 bases). Specimen: peripheral blood, collected before any cancer treatment. This receptor was identified in a man aged 40-75 years with stage I squamous cell lung carcinoma. CDR3 loop: CASSPLSLKGATNEKLFF. DNA for the CDR3: TGTGCCAGCTCACCCCTGTCGCTCAAAGGGGCAACTAATGAAAAACTGTTTTTT.